What follows are 9 T cell receptor beta chains derived from one specimen sequenced in a study of monozygotic twins with inflammatory bowel disease. TCRdb re-analyzed the 5' RACE reads; it lists each CDR3 protein once, without DNA. This sample's table reports hundreds of thousands of distinct CDR3 sequences. What was sequenced was blood. These receptors originate from a human donor with ulcerative colitis or Crohn's disease, or a healthy co-twin of an affected twin (not recorded which).

CDR3 sequence reads: CASIPGGIQSPLHF. The chain couples TRBV2 to TRBJ1-6; the TRBD1 assignment by TCRdb is unverifiable without DNA. From germline, CDR1 is SNHLY and CDR2 FYNNEI. The CDR3 totals 14 residues.

This chain links TRBV6-5 with TRBJ2-1. Looked up from germline, CDR1 is MNHEY and CDR2 is SVGAGI. This CDR3 region has 15 residues. The CDR3 sequence is CASSYSKSSYNEQFF.

This chain joins TRBV7-9 and TRBJ1-1; there is no DNA to check the TCRdb D call of TRBD1. This CDR3 has 17 amino acids. Germline assignment: CDR1 SEHNR and CDR2 FQNEAQ (reference sequence). CDR3 region: CASSPGTGGSRNTEAFF.

The chain recombines TRBV7-2 with TRBJ2-7; TCRdb's D gene call, TRBD1, goes unchecked for lack of DNA. The CDR3 sequence is 16 residues long. Germline assignment: CDR1 SGHTA and CDR2 FQGNSA. The CDR3: CASSLDGTGISYEQYF.

V and J are TRBV6-2 or TRBV6-3 and TRBJ2-1; TCRdb's assignment of TRBD2 cannot be checked, as there is no DNA. The CDR3 spans 13 residues. Germline CDR1 MNHEY, CDR2 SVGEGT. This CDR3 reads CASSWGRTNEQFF.

The rearrangement joins TRBV6-5 to TRBJ2-1; no DNA is available, so the TRBD2 call from TCRdb remains unchecked. From germline, CDR1 is MNHEY and CDR2 SVGAGI. The CDR3 spans 12 residues. CDR3: CASNQLAGGLVF.

V is TRBV28 and J is TRBJ1-1. CDR3 length: 15 amino acids. CDR1 and CDR2 from the germline V gene are MDHEN and SYDVKM. The CDR3 spells CASTIPSGQNTEAFF.

The V call is TRBV5-1, the J call TRBJ2-3. The germline gives CDR1 SGHRS, CDR2 YFSETQ. This CDR3 region has 15 residues. CDR3 residues: CASSSGGTPTDTQYF.

The J gene is TRBJ1-2, the V gene TRBV7-2. The CDR3 covers 13 residues. Germline CDR1 SGHTA, CDR2 FQGNSA. The CDR3 protein is CASSSPPPNGYTF. The whole variable domain, remainder taken from reference TRBV7-2 and TRBJ1-2, is GAGVSQSPSNKVTEKGKDVELRCDPISGHTALYWYRQSLGQGLEFLIYFQGNSAPDKSGLPSDRFSAERTGGSVSTLTIQRTQQEDSAVYLCASSSPPPNGYTFGSGTRLTVV.